This note documents a single T cell receptor (beta chain) sequence. Its cognate antigen is unknown. Data came from immunoSEQ multiplex PCR; TCRdb stores just in-frame clones and leaves some out. The sample lists under 550,000 clones; 75% to 95% were seen once. This sample stems from a study of Ad26.COV2.S vaccination and SARS-CoV-2 variants. In the study overall: Once or twice, 56 days apart, Ad26.COV2.S was delivered intramuscularly.

The treatment: approximately 18 received Ad26.COV2.S at low or high dose, single or two shots; roughly 5 received placebo; per-sample allocation not given. All samples were drawn on day 63, counting from the first vaccine or placebo injection. Participants' vaccine, an Ad26 vector, delivered Wuhan-strain SARS-CoV-2 spike. General observations from the study: Non-spike TCR breadth did not differ much between vaccine and placebo recipients. Placebo recipients had lower spike-specific TCR breadth than vaccine recipients.

This CDR3 has 16 amino acids. Trimming took off 3 bases at V and 5 bases at J, with 19 bases between the two ends. From germline, CDR1 is LGHNA and CDR2 YNFKEQ. The chain recombines TRBV4-2 with TRBJ2-5, with D perhaps TRBD1 (5 bases). The sample in question was peripheral blood, obtained in a trial of Ad26.COV2.S vaccine versus placebo. The TCR was taken from a person aged 18-60 years who received the Ad26.COV2.S COVID-19 vaccine or a placebo. The DNA for the CDR3 is TGTGCCAGCAGCCACCCCCCCGGCGCCAGGGATGAGACCCAGTACTTC. Translation: CASSHPPGARDETQYF.